Presented here are 14 T cell receptor beta chains from one specimen sequenced in a study of shared T cell receptors in the human thymus. The method was immunoSEQ multiplex PCR; TCRdb's version includes in-frame clones alone and lacks a portion of them. The repertoire has 600,000 or so clones, around 87% of them found once; the top ten carry 0.0094%. These data were also filed under a second study, of human thymus T cells.

The sample consisted of thymocytes. Receptors were obtained from a boy in the first two years of life with a congenital heart defect.

V and J are TRBV6-5 and TRBJ1-5; D not resolved. The germline V and J ends were trimmed by 2 bases and 6 bases, with 17 bases remaining between them. CDR1 and CDR2 from the germline V gene are MNHEY and SVGAGI. The CDR3 totals 16 residues. The CDR3 protein is CASSYEARCSGQPQHF. For the CDR3, the DNA is TGTGCCAGCAGTTACGAGGCTCGATGCAGTGGTCAGCCCCAGCATTTT.

A few counts support this clone. The chain joins TRBV27 to TRBJ2-1; D is perhaps TRBD2 (7 bases). Germline CDR1 reads MNHEY; CDR2 reads SMNVEV (reference sequence). The CDR3 length is 18 residues. Trimming took off 3 bases at V and 4 bases at J, with 22 bases between the two ends. CDR3 in amino acids: CASSLSCGGASLYNEQFF. In DNA form, the CDR3 reads TGTGCCAGCAGTTTGTCTTGTGGGGGGGCGAGTTTATACAATGAGCAGTTCTTC.

This chain links TRBV15 with TRBJ2-5, with no clear D. V was cut by 5 bases and J by 5 bases, with 18 bases left in between. Germline V CDR1 and CDR2: LNHNV, YYDKDF (reference sequence). The CDR3 is 15 residues long. The CDR3 bases are TGTGCCACCAGCCCAGCGTCAATCGGAACGGAGACCCAGTACTTC. Translated, it gives CATSPASIGTETQYF.

V is TRBV7-9 and J is TRBJ1-1; 7 nucleotides line up with TRBD1. Trimming removed 1 base from V and 1 base from J; junction bases left unmatched: 3. Germline CDR1 is SEHNR and CDR2 is FQNEAQ (reference sequence). There are 15 residues in the CDR3. CDR3 loop: CASSLEDRQNTEAFF. CDR3 DNA: TGTGCCAGCAGCTTAGAGGACAGGCAGAACACTGAAGCTTTCTTT.

J is TRBJ1-4 and V is TRBV18; 8 bases match TRBD1. This CDR3 is 16 amino acids long. CDR1 KGHSH and CDR2 LQKENI come from the germline V gene. V dropped 5 bases and J dropped 8; count of bases not matched to a gene: 13. The CDR3 protein is CASSTERQGRREKLFF. The CDR3 DNA reads TGTGCCAGCTCAACCGAGAGACAGGGGCGGAGGGAAAAACTGTTTTTT.

The CDR3 spells CASSQDQGRVRGYTF. In nucleotides, the CDR3 is TGTGCCAGCAGCCAAGATCAAGGGAGGGTACGTGGCTACACCTTC. The gene calls are TRBV4-2 and TRBJ1-2; D unresolved. CDR1 and CDR2 from the germline V gene are LGHNA and YNFKEQ. The CDR3 sequence is 15 residues long. Trimming stripped 0 bases from V and 7 bases from J, with 15 bases between.

The chain is built from TRBV10-3 and TRBJ2-7; 9 nucleotides align to TRBD2. The CDR3 has 13 amino acids. V was clipped by 8 bases and J by 3 bases; unmatched bases: 5. Germline lookup yields CDR1 ENHRY and CDR2 SYGVKD. Here the CDR3 DNA reads TGTGCCATCGCGCGGGAGGGGGTCTACGAGCAGTACTTC. The encoded protein is CAIAREGVYEQYF.

The chain links TRBV9 to TRBJ1-5; 12 bases are shared with TRBD1. Germline values: CDR1 SGDLS, CDR2 YYNGEE. The V segment lost 5 bases and the J segment 4 bases; nucleotides outside the gene matches: 13. The CDR3 is made up of 18 amino acids. Here the CDR3 DNA reads TGTGCCAGCAGGCGTAATGCCGGGACAGGGGGCTGGAATCAGCCCCAGCATTTT. Translating gives CASRRNAGTGGWNQPQHF.

The chain recombines TRBV7-2 with TRBJ2-7, with D perhaps TRBD2 (6 bases). Trimming cost V 1 base and J 0 bases, with 13 bases left between them. This CDR3 contains 16 residues. The germline V gene has CDR1 SGHTA and CDR2 FQGNSA. The CDR3 loop reads CASSLDVGGISYEQYF. In DNA form, the CDR3 reads TGTGCCAGCAGCTTAGACGTGGGAGGCATCTCCTACGAGCAGTACTTC.

This clone was seen a few times. This chain connects TRBV4-1 to TRBJ2-1; 8 bases fit TRBD2. Unmatched junction bases numbered 7, after V lost 1 base and J lost 8 bases. CDR1 and CDR2 (germline): MGHRA, YSYEKL. The CDR3 loop spans 15 amino acids. CDR3 loop: CASSQGNSGVYEQFF. CDR3 bases: TGCGCCAGCAGCCAAGGTAATAGCGGGGTCTATGAGCAGTTCTTC.

V gene TRBV7-9 combines with J gene TRBJ2-7, with 10 bases that match TRBD2. The germline V gene has CDR1 SEHNR and CDR2 FQNEAQ (reference sequence). This CDR3 is 16 amino acids long. The J segment lost 3 bases and the V segment lost 5 bases, leaving 10 bases of the junction unmatched. DNA of the CDR3: TGTGCCAGCAGCCTGCGGACTAGCGGACCTTACTACGAGCAGTACTTC. This sequence encodes CASSLRTSGPYYEQYF.

The chain employs TRBV28 and TRBJ1-1, with TRBD1 identical over 7 bases. The CDR3 runs to 15 residues. J lost 1 base, V lost 2 bases, and 4 bases had no gene match. CDR1 and CDR2 from the germline V gene are MDHEN and SYDVKM. The CDR3 here is CASSLGGGWNTEAFF. CDR3 nucleotide sequence: TGTGCCAGCAGTTTAGGAGGGGGCTGGAACACTGAAGCTTTCTTT.

This clone was recorded only once. The chain combines TRBV10-2 with TRBJ2-7; 7 bases line up with TRBD2. Losses at the gene ends were 10 bases for V and 7 bases for J; bases not matched to a gene: 13. This CDR3 contains 13 residues. The germline V gene encodes CDR1 WSHSY and CDR2 SAAADI. The CDR3 coding sequence is TGCGCCACCAGACGGGAGGTCGAGCGGGAGCAGTACTTC. Encoded protein: CATRREVEREQYF.

This chain uses TRBV5-6 with TRBJ2-1; 8 bases map to TRBD2. The V segment lost 3 bases and the J segment 0 bases; nucleotides outside the gene matches: 14. This CDR3 contains 19 residues. Germline lookup yields CDR1 SGHDT and CDR2 YYEEEE. This chain's CDR3 is CASSCTGTRRTGSYNEQFF. The CDR3 bases are TGTGCCAGCAGCTGTACCGGGACTAGAAGAACCGGCTCCTACAATGAGCAGTTCTTC.